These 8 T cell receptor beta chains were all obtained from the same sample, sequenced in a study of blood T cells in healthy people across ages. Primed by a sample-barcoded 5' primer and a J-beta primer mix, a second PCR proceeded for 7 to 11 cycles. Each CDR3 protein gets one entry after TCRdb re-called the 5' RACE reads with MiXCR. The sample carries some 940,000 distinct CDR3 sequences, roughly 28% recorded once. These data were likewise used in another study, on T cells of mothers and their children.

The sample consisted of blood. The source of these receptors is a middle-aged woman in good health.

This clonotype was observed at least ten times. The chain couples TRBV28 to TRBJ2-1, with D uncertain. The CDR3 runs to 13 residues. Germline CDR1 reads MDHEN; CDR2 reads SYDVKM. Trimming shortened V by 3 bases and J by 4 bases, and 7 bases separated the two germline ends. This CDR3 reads CASSFPEYNEQFF. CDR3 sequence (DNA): TGTGCCAGCAGTTTCCCTGAGTACAATGAGCAGTTCTTC.

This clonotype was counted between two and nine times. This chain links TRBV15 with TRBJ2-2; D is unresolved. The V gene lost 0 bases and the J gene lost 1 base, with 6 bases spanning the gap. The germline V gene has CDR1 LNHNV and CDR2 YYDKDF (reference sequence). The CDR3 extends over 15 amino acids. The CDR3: CATSRDPRNTGELFF. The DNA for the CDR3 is TGTGCCACCAGCAGAGATCCCCGGAACACCGGGGAGCTGTTTTTT.

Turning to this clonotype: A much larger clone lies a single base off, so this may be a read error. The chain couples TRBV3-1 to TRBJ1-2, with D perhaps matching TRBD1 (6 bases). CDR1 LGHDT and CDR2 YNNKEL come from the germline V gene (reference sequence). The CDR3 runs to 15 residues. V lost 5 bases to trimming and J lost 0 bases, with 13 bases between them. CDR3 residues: CASSFRDTSNYGYTF. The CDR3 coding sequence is TGTGCCAGCAGCTTCCGGGACACCTCTAACTATGGCTACACCTTC.

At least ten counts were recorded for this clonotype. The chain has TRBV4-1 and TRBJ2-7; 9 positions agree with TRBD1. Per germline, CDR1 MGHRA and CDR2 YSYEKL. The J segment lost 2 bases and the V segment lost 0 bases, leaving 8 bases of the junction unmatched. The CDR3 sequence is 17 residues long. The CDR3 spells CASSQELEQGAPYEQYF. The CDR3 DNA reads TGCGCCAGCAGCCAAGAATTGGAACAGGGGGCCCCCTACGAGCAGTACTTC.

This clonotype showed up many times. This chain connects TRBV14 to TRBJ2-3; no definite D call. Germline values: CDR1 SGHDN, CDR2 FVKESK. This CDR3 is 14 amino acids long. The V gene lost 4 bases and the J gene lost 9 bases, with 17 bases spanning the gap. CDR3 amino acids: CASSRNTPLSTQYF. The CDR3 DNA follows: TGTGCCAGCAGCCGCAACACCCCCCTTTCCACGCAGTATTTT.

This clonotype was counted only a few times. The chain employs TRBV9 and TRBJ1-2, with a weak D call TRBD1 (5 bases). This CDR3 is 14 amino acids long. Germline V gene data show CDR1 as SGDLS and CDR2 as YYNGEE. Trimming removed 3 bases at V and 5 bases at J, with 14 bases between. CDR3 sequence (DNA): TGTGCCAGCAGCGGAGACGACAGTTTTTATGGCTACACCTTC. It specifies CASSGDDSFYGYTF.

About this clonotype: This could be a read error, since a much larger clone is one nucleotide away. In DNA form, the CDR3 reads TGTGCCTGCAGTTTAGAAAGGAGAGATACGCAGTATTTT. Its protein product is CACSLERRDTQYF. The chain uses TRBV12-3 or TRBV12-4 and TRBJ2-3, with D uncertain. The CDR3 has 13 residues.

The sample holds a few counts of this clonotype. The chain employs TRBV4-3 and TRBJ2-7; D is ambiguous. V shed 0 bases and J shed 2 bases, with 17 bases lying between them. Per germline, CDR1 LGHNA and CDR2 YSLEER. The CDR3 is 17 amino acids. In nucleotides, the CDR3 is TGCGCCAGCAGCCAAGAGCCCCCTCAAAGAGGCGCCTACGAGCAGTACTTC. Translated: CASSQEPPQRGAYEQYF.